Shown below are 2 T cell receptor beta chains from a single sample sequenced in a study of blood T cells in healthy people across ages. Primers used in a second PCR of roughly 6 to 11 cycles were a sample-barcoded 5' primer and a J-beta primer mix. Via MiXCR, TCRdb re-called the 5' RACE reads, giving one row per CDR3 protein. This table has about 1.4 million distinct CDR3 sequences, roughly 60% appearing once. The sequencing sample was made of blood. The origin of the receptors is a man younger than 35 in good health.

The chain recombines TRBV10-3 with TRBJ2-7; D call uncertain. This CDR3 region has 12 residues. Per germline, CDR1 ENHRY and CDR2 SYGVKD. The germline V and J ends were trimmed by 6 bases and 0 bases, with 6 bases remaining between them. CDR3 coding DNA: TGTGCCATCAGCCAGGACTCCTACGAGCAGTACTTC. Amino acids: CAISQDSYEQYF.

The gene calls are TRBV29-1 and TRBJ2-3; 7 bases line up with TRBD2. Germline-derived CDR1 and CDR2 are SQVTM and ANQGSEA. Unmatched junction bases numbered 13, after V lost 1 base and J lost 6 bases. The CDR3 has 16 amino acids. In DNA, the CDR3 is TGCAGCGTTGAAGGGAGGACCAGCGGGGCCGGGGATACGCAGTATTTT. Translating it yields CSVEGRTSGAGDTQYF.